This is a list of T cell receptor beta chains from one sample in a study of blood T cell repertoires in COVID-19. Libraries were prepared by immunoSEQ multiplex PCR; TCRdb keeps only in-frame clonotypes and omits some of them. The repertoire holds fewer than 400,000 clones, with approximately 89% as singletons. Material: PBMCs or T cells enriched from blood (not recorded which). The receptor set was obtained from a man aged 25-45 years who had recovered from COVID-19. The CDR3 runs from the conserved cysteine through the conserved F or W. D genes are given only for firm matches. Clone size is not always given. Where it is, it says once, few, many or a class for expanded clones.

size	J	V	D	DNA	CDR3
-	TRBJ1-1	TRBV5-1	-	TGCGCCAGCAGCGCCCAGGGTGGGACTGAAGCTTTCTTT	CASSAQGGTEAFF
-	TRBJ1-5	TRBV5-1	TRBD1	TGCGCCAGCAGCTTGGCCGGACAGGGGGCGGGTCAGCCCCAGCATTTT	CASSLAGQGAGQPQHF
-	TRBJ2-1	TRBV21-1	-	TGTGCCAGCAGCAAAGCGCCGGGGACAGGGTCCTACAATGAGCAGTTCTTC	CASSKAPGTGSYNEQFF
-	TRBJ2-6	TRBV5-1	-	TGCGCCAGCAGCTACCGGACAGCTGGGGCCAACGTCCTGACTTTC	CASSYRTAGANVLTF
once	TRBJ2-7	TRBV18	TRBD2	TGTGCCAGCTCACTACGGACTAGCGGGGCCCCCGAGCAGTACTTC	CASSLRTSGAPEQYF
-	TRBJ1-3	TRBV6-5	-	TGTGCCAGCAGCAGGGGCGCGAGTGGAAACACCATATATTTT	CASSRGASGNTIYF
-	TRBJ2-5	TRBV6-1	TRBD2	TGTGCCAGCAGTCTCCGGGGGGGAAGAGGGGAGACCCAGTACTTC	CASSLRGGRGETQYF
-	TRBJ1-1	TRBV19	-	TGTGCCAGCTCGCGACAGCCCTTGGAGTCTGAAGCTTTCTTT	CASSRQPLESEAFF
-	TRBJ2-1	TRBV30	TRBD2	TGTGCCTGGAGTGGCGGGGGGCCCTACAATGAGCAGTTCTTC	CAWSGGGPYNEQFF
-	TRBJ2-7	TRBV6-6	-	TGTGCCAGCAGTTACTTGGAGACAGACCCCTACGAAGAGCAGTACTTC	CASSYLETDPYEEQYF
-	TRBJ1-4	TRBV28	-	TGTGCCAGCAGTTTACAAAAAACTAATGAAAAACTGTTTTTT	CASSLQKTNEKLFF
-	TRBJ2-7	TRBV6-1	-	TGTGCCAGCAGTGAAAGGGGGAATACCTACGAGCAGTACTTC	CASSERGNTYEQYF
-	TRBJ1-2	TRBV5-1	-	TGCGCCAGCAGCACTCTCGACAGCTATGGCTACACCTTC	CASSTLDSYGYTF
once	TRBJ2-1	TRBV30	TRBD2	TGTGCCTGGACGCGGGGGGCCTACAATGAGCAGTTCTTC	CAWTRGAYNEQFF
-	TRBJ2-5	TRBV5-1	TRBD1	TGTGCCAGCAGCTTGCCAGGGGGCGATGAGACCCAGTACTTC	CASSLPGGDETQYF
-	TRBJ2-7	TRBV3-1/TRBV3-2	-	TGTGCCAGCAGCCAAGATGTGCTAGCCTACGAGCAGTACTTC	CASSQDVLAYEQYF